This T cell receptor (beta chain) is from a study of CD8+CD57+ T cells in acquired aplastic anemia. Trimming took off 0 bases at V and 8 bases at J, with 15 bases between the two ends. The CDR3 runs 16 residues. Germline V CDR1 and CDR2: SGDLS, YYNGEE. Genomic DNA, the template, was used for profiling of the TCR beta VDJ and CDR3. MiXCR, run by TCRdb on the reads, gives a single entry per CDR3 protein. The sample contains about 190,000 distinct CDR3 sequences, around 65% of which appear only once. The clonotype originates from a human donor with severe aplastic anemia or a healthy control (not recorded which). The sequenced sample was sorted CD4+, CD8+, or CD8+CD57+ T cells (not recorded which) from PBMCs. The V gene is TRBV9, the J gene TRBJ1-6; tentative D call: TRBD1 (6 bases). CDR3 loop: CASSVEGDIWDSPLHF. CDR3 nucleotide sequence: TGTGCCAGCAGCGTAGAGGGGGACATCTGGGATTCACCCCTCCACTTT.